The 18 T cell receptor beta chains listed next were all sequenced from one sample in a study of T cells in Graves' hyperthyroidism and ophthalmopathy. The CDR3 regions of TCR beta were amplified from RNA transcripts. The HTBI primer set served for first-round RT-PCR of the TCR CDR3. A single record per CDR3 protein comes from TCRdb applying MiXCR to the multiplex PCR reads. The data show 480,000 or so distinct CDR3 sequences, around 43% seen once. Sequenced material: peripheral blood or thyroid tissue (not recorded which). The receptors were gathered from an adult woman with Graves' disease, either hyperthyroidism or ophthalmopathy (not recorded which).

The CDR3 nucleotides read TGTGCCAGCAGTGCTGGGAGGGGCGCGATAGCGGGAGAACCTACCGGGGAGCTGTTTTTT. This encodes CASSAGRGAIAGEPTGELFF. The chain combines TRBV7-3 with TRBJ2-2, with 9 positions matching TRBD2. The CDR3 runs 20 residues. Germline V gene data show CDR1 as SGHTA and CDR2 as FQGTGA. Germline trimming cut 6 bases from V and 5 bases from J; bases unmatched to any gene: 22.

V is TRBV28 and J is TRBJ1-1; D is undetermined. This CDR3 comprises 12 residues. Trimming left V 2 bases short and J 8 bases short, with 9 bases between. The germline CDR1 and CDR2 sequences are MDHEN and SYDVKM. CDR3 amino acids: CASSLPRVEAFF. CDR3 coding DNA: TGTGCCAGCAGTTTACCGAGAGTGGAAGCTTTCTTT.

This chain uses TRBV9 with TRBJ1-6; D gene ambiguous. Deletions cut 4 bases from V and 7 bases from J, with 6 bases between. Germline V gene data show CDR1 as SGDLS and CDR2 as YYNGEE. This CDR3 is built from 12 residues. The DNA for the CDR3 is TGTGCCAGCAGCCCCTTGAATTCACCCCTCCACTTT. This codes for CASSPLNSPLHF.

CDR3 loop: CAIRERGDSYEQYF. CDR3 nucleotide sequence: TGTGCCATCAGGGAGCGGGGGGACTCCTACGAGCAGTACTTC. This chain links TRBV10-3 with TRBJ2-7; TRBD2 matches at 9 bases. V lost 6 bases and J lost 0; bases outside the gene matches: 3. The CDR3 is 14 residues long. Germline loops: CDR1 ENHRY, CDR2 SYGVKD.

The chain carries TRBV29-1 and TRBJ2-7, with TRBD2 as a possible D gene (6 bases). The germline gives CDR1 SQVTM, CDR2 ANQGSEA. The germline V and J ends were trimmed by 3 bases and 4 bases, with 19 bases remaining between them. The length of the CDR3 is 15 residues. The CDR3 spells CSVDPHGGTVYEQYF. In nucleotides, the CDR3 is TGCAGCGTTGATCCCCACGGGGGAACAGTGTACGAGCAGTACTTC.

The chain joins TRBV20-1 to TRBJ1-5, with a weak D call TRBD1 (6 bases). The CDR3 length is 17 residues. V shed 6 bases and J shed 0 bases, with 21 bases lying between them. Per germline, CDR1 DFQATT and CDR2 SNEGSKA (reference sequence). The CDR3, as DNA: TGCAGTGCCGAGGGGCGGGGAGGGGGGTATAGCAATCAGCCCCAGCATTTT. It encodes CSAEGRGGGYSNQPQHF.

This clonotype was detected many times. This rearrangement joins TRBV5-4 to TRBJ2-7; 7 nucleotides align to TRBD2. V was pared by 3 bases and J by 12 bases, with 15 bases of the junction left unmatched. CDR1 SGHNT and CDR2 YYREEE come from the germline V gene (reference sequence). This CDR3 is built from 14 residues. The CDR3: CASSSSRDYITRYF. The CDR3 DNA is TGTGCCAGCAGCTCCTCCCGGGACTACATAACGCGGTACTTC.

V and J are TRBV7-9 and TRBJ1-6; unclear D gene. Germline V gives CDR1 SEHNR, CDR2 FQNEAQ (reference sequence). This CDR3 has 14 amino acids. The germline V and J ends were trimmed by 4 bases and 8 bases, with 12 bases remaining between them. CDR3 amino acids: CASSSDASHSPLHF. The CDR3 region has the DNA TGTGCCAGCAGCTCCGACGCCAGTCATTCACCCCTCCACTTT.

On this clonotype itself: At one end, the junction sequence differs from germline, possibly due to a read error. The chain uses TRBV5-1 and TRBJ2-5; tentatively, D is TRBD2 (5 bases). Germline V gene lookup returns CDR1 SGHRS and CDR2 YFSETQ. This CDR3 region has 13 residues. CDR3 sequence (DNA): TGTGCCAGCAGCGGCGGGTCACAAGAGACCCAGTACTTC. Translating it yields CASSGGSQETQYF. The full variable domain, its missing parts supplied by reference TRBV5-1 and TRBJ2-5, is KAGVTQTPRYLIKTRGQQVTLSCSPISGHRSVSWYQQTPGQGLQFLFEYFSETQRNKGNFPGRFSGRQFSNSRSEMNVSTLELGDSALYLCASSGGSQETQYFGPGTRLLVL.

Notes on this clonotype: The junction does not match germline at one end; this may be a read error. The chain's CDR3 is CASSSGWGSSF. The CDR3 coding sequence is TGCGCCAGCAGCTCGGGCTGGGGGTCCAGCTTC. The chain employs TRBV5-1 and TRBJ1-2; D possibly corresponds to TRBD1 (5 bases). This CDR3 region has 11 residues. Per the germline V gene, CDR1 is SGHRS and CDR2 is YFSETQ.

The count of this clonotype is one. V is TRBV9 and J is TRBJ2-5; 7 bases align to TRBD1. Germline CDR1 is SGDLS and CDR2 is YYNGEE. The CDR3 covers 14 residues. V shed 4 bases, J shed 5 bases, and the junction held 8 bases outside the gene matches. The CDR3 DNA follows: TGTGCCAGCAGCATGACAGGGACCCGGGAGACCCAGTACTTC. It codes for CASSMTGTRETQYF.

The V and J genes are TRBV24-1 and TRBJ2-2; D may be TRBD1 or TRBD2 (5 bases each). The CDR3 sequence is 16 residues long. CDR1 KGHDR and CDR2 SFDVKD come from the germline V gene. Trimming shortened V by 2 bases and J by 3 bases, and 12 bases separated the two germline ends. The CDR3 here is CATSDSRRGDTGELFF. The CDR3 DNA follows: TGTGCCACCAGTGATTCCCGGAGAGGGGACACCGGGGAGCTGTTTTTT.

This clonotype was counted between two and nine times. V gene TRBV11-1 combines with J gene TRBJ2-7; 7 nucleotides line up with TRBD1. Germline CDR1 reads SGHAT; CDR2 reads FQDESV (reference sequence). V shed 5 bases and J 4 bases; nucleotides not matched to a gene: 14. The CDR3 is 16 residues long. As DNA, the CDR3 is TGTGCCAGCAGCCTCTGGACAGGAGTCCCTCAATACGAGCAGTACTTC. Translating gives CASSLWTGVPQYEQYF.

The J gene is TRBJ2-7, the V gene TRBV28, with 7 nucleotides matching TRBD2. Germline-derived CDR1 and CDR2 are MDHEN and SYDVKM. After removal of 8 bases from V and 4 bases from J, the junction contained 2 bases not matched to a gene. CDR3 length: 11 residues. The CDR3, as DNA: TGTGCCAGCCGACTAGCTTACGAGCAGTACTTC. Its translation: CASRLAYEQYF.

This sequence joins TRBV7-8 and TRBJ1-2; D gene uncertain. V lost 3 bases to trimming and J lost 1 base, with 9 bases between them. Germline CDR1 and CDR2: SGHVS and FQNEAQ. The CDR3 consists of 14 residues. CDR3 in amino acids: CASSFGRFNYGYTF. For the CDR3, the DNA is TGTGCCAGCAGCTTTGGTAGATTTAACTATGGCTACACCTTC.

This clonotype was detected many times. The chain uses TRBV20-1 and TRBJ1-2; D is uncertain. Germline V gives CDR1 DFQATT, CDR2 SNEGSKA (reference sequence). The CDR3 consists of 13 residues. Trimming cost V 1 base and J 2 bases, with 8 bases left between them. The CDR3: CSARGRTNYGYTF. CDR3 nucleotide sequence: TGCAGTGCTAGAGGGAGAACGAACTATGGCTACACCTTC.

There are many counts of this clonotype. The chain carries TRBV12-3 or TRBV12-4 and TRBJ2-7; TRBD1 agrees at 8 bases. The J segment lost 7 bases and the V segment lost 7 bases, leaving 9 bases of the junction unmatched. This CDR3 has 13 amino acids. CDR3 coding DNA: TGTGCCAGCATGGCCAGGGGGCTGGAAGAGCAGTACTTC. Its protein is CASMARGLEEQYF.

Here the CDR3 DNA reads TGTGCCCCCTCTTCGTCCCGGGACAGGGAGAGCTCTGGAAACACCATATATTTT. Its protein is CAPSSSRDRESSGNTIYF. The chain recombines TRBV10-3 with TRBJ1-3; TRBD1 aligns across 9 bases. The V segment lost 11 bases and the J segment 0 bases; nucleotides outside the gene matches: 17. Germline CDR1 reads ENHRY; CDR2 reads SYGVKD. The CDR3 covers 18 residues.